This is a list of T cell receptor beta chains from one sample in a study of prognosis after radiotherapy for stage I lung cancer. TCRdb used MiXCR to reprocess the multiplex PCR reads, holding one entry per CDR3 protein. The sample lists over 14,000 distinct CDR3 sequences, about 60% occurring once. This specimen consisted of PBMCs, obtained before or after stereotactic body radiation therapy (not recorded which). These receptors were taken from a donor of 50 years or more with non-small cell lung cancer. Each CDR3 is given without its conserved first and last residue.

J gene	V gene	CDR3 protein
TRBJ1-3	TRBV28	ASTPGGYSGNTIY
TRBJ1-1	TRBV6-5	ASSYSPVSESF
TRBJ2-5	TRBV4-1	ASSQLRSSGETQY
TRBJ1-6	TRBV11-2	ASSLGRGVDSPLH
TRBJ2-3	TRBV6-4	ASTTRGVLQCSDTQY
TRBJ2-1	TRBV15	ATSRAGRNYNEQF
TRBJ2-1	TRBV20-1	SASLRGRYNEQF
TRBJ1-1	TRBV6-5	ASSSRGLGGTEAF
TRBJ2-5	TRBV14	ASSQGGVLRETQY
TRBJ1-3	TRBV5-1	ASSFGTAGNTIY
TRBJ2-2	TRBV4-2	ASSRQLAENTGELF
TRBJ1-5	TRBV12-3/TRBV12-4	ASSVTGGANQPQH
TRBJ1-2	TRBV5-1	ASSLQENYGYT
TRBJ2-7	TRBV7-2	ASSLGGVGYEQY